This TCR beta chain emerged from a study of T cell clonality in common variable immunodeficiency. Germline-derived CDR1 and CDR2 are ENHRY and SYGVKD. V lost 5 bases and J lost 8, with 9 bases in between. The CDR3 extends over 12 amino acids. This clone appeared many times. The read falls 3 residues short of the CDR3 end, and the missing part is taken from the germline J gene. Measured with immunoSEQ multiplex PCR; TCRdb has only the in-frame clones, and not every one. Captured here are tens of thousands of clones, none seen once; the top ten comprise 3% to 4.5%. The clonotype originates from a person aged 18 to 70 in good health. The rearrangement uses TRBV10-3 and TRBJ1-4, with D hard to call. Sequencing was done on a sample of peripheral blood mononuclear cells. The CDR3 bases that were read are TGTGCCATCAGTCGGCCAGGAGAAAAA. Protein product: CAISRPGEK. The entire CDR3 protein reads CAISRPGEKLFF.